Reported below is one T cell receptor beta chain. Its specificity is unknown. This CDR3 is 15 amino acids long. The germline V gene encodes CDR1 LNHNV and CDR2 YYDKDF (reference sequence). Trimming stripped 0 bases from V and 3 bases from J, with 12 bases between. A single record per CDR3 protein comes from TCRdb applying MiXCR to the RT-PCR reads. The table shows some 500,000 distinct CDR3 sequences, with about an eighth occurring only once. This sample was taken from a study of response to subunit inactivated influenza vaccine. Study-wide results and caveats: T cells newly recruited by each seasonal influenza vaccination are few, the authors suggested.

The chain couples TRBV15 to TRBJ2-7; D is ambiguous. The TCR sequence derives from a man over 45 who received an inactivated influenza vaccine. Sample: PBMCs from blood, taken roughly 6 weeks after vaccination. CDR3 protein: CATSRDGSGRYEQYF. For the CDR3, the DNA is TGTGCCACCAGCAGAGATGGGTCCGGACGCTACGAGCAGTACTTC.